Following are 10 T cell receptor beta chains from one sample sequenced in a study of cytomegalovirus exposure and HLA in healthy donors. Sequenced by immunoSEQ multiplex PCR; TCRdb stores in-frame clones only, minus some. Of 150,000 to 200,000 clones listed, around 82% are singletons. The sample comprised PBMCs. Receptors originate from a woman aged 18-35 years in good health and CMV-seropositive.

The chain recombines TRBV27 with TRBJ2-5; 12 bases map to TRBD1. The CDR3 length is 15 residues. J gave up 5 bases and V 5 bases, and 6 bases lay outside the gene matches. Germline values: CDR1 MNHEY, CDR2 SMNVEV (reference sequence). Written as DNA, the CDR3 is TGTGCCAGCAGTCCACGGGACAGGGGGCCGGAGACCCAGTACTTC. Protein product: CASSPRDRGPETQYF.

V is TRBV6-1 and J is TRBJ2-2; D remains unclear. This CDR3 comprises 14 residues. In germline, CDR1 is MNHNS, CDR2 SASEGT. V lost 4 bases and J 3 bases, leaving 9 bases between the germline ends. CDR3 nucleotides: TGTGCCAGCAGTGGTGCGTTGTACACCGGGGAGCTGTTTTTT. The encoded protein is CASSGALYTGELFF.

The rearrangement uses TRBV4-1 and TRBJ1-1; D perhaps matches TRBD1 (5 bases). The CDR3 contains 15 residues. The V gene's germline CDR1 is MGHRA and CDR2 YSYEKL. Trimming pared 0 bases from V and 3 bases from J, leaving 11 bases between. This chain's CDR3 is CASSQDSRAYTEAFF. CDR3 sequence (DNA): TGCGCCAGCAGCCAAGATTCCAGGGCGTACACTGAAGCTTTCTTT.

The rearrangement uses TRBV5-5 and TRBJ1-3; 8 nucleotides match TRBD1. From germline, CDR1 is SGHKS and CDR2 YYEKEE (reference sequence). Unmatched junction bases numbered 12, after V lost 4 bases and J lost 3 bases. CDR3 size: 17 residues. Written as DNA, the CDR3 is TGTGCCAGCAGCCCGCGCCCGCGACAGGGGTTTGGAAACACCATATATTTT. Translating it yields CASSPRPRQGFGNTIYF.

This chain uses TRBV19 with TRBJ2-2; D unresolved. V was pared by 5 bases and J by 5 bases, with 6 bases between. The CDR3 spans 12 residues. CDR1 and CDR2 from the germline V gene are LNHDA and SQIVND (reference sequence). CDR3 DNA sequence: TGTGCCAGTAGTCCTGTAACCGGGGAGCTGTTTTTT. Translation: CASSPVTGELFF.

The chain couples TRBV18 to TRBJ2-1; D is possibly TRBD2 (6 bases). The CDR3 is 14 residues long. The germline V gene has CDR1 KGHSH and CDR2 LQKENI. V was cut by 1 base and J by 8 bases, with 12 bases left in between. Here the CDR3 reads CASSPRSSGYEQFF. The DNA for the CDR3 is TGTGCCAGCTCACCACGGTCAAGCGGGTATGAGCAGTTCTTC.

The rearrangement uses TRBV6-6 and TRBJ1-1; a weak D match, TRBD1 (6 bases). V was shortened by 5 bases and J by 4 bases, with 20 bases between the two germline ends. Germline V gene lookup returns CDR1 MNHNY and CDR2 SVGAGI (reference sequence). This CDR3 has 16 amino acids. Here the CDR3 DNA reads TGTGCCAGCAGTCCCCGAATCCGGGGGGCTGGCACTGAAGCTTTCTTT. Translating gives CASSPRIRGAGTEAFF.

CDR3 in DNA: TGTGCCAGCAGCTTGGCCTCGAGGGGGCGAAGCAATCAGCCCCAGCATTTT. Amino acids: CASSLASRGRSNQPQHF. The gene calls are TRBV5-6 and TRBJ1-5; 7 nucleotides agree with TRBD1. The junction had 7 bases not matched to a gene; V was cut back by 0 bases and J by 1 base. The CDR3 runs to 17 residues. Germline CDR1 reads SGHDT; CDR2 reads YYEEEE.

This clone was recorded only once. V gene TRBV9 combines with J gene TRBJ2-7; TRBD2 matches 7 bases. Germline V CDR1 and CDR2: SGDLS, YYNGEE. V was clipped by 4 bases and J by 2 bases; unmatched bases: 12. This CDR3 has 16 residues. Here the CDR3 reads CASSPLARAGTYEQYF. The CDR3 coding sequence is TGTGCCAGCAGCCCTCTAGCCCGAGCGGGGACCTACGAGCAGTACTTC.

The V gene is TRBV7-6, the J gene TRBJ1-4; perhaps TRBD1 as D (6 bases). The CDR3 is made up of 15 amino acids. The V gene's germline CDR1 is SGHVS and CDR2 FNYEAQ. Trimming cost V 0 bases and J 7 bases, with 12 bases left between them. CDR3 DNA: TGTGCCAGCAGCTTAGCAGGGGGAATGGGTGAAAAACTGTTTTTT. It yields the protein CASSLAGGMGEKLFF.